This T cell receptor beta chain is drawn from a study of monozygotic twins with inflammatory bowel disease. The germline gives CDR1 MDHEN, CDR2 SYDVKM. This CDR3 has 15 amino acids. TCRdb reprocessed the 5' RACE reads and keeps a single row for each CDR3 protein, giving no DNA. Recorded for this sample: about 41,000 distinct CDR3 sequences. The chain employs TRBV28 and TRBJ1-2; TCRdb's D call, TRBD1, is unchecked because there is no DNA. Sample: blood. The sequence came from a human donor with ulcerative colitis or Crohn's disease, or a healthy co-twin of an affected twin (not recorded which). The CDR3 reads CASSSSTGGSYGYTF.